One and the same sample provided the 10 T cell receptor beta chains below, sequenced in a study of vaccination and CD4 T cells after COVID-19. These receptors have no known antigen. Sample treatment: approximately nine-day PBMC culture with coronavirus spike peptide pools or control peptides (ViraFEST assay). The Oncomine TCR Beta short-read assay was applied to DNA of cultured CD4+ T cells. In TCRdb, the PCR reads were re-called with MiXCR into one record per CDR3 protein. The table includes about 14,000 distinct CDR3 sequences, around 40% detected once. Sequences were derived from CD4+ T cells from blood, cultured in vitro, sampled after SARS-CoV-2 vaccination. The receptors originated from a human donor who had recovered from COVID-19.

This clonotype has a handful of counts. The rearrangement links TRBV5-4 to TRBJ2-7; D remains unclear. Trimming pared 6 bases from V and 3 bases from J, leaving 13 bases between. Germline V gene sequence: CDR1 SGHNT, CDR2 YYREEE (reference sequence). The CDR3 consists of 13 residues. The chain's CDR3 is CASNLINDYEQYF. The CDR3 nucleotides are TGTGCCAGCAACCTCATTAACGACTACGAGCAGTACTTC. Variable domain in full (rest from reference TRBV5-4 and TRBJ2-7): ETGVTQSPTHLIKTRGQQVTLRCSSQSGHNTVSWYQQALGQGPQFIFQYYREEENGRGNFPPRFSGLQFPNYSSELNVNALELDDSALYLCASNLINDYEQYFGPGTRLTVT.

In its sample, this clonotype was seen once. V usage is TRBV14 and J usage is TRBJ2-1; TRBD1 matches 9 bases. The length of the CDR3 is 13 residues. Germline CDR1 reads SGHDN; CDR2 reads FVKESK. Germline trimming cut 7 bases from V and 5 bases from J; bases unmatched to any gene: 3. For the CDR3, the DNA is TGTGCCAGCATGGGACAGGGCCACAATGAGCAGTTCTTC. Protein: CASMGQGHNEQFF.

This chain connects TRBV20-1 to TRBJ1-4, with TRBD1 matching 9 bases. Trimming cost V 2 bases and J 6 bases; bases outside gene matches: 1. The germline gives CDR1 DFQATT, CDR2 SNEGSKA (reference sequence). This CDR3 has 13 amino acids. This CDR3 reads CSARRDRDEKLFF. The CDR3 bases are TGCAGTGCTAGACGGGACAGGGATGAAAAACTGTTTTTT.

This clonotype was recorded a few times. This chain joins TRBV6-1 and TRBJ1-2; tentatively, D is TRBD1 (6 bases). Germline CDR1 is MNHNS and CDR2 is SASEGT. V lost 6 bases and J lost 5, with 10 bases in between. The CDR3 is 12 amino acids. CDR3 DNA: TGTGCCAGCAGGGACAGTACTTATGGCTACACCTTC. Protein: CASRDSTYGYTF.

The chain is built from TRBV28 and TRBJ2-2; 11 nucleotides align to TRBD2. The CDR3 has 17 amino acids. The germline V gene encodes CDR1 MDHEN and CDR2 SYDVKM. V dropped 6 bases and J dropped 6; count of bases not matched to a gene: 12. This CDR3 reads CASRPPPGLADAGELFF. The CDR3 DNA follows: TGTGCCAGCAGACCTCCACCGGGACTAGCGGACGCCGGGGAGCTGTTTTTT. Full variable domain (missing parts from reference TRBV28 and TRBJ2-2): DVKVTQSSRYLVKRTGEKVFLECVQDMDHENMFWYRQDPGLGLRLIYFSYDVKMKEKGDIPEGYSVSREKKERFSLILESASTNQTSMYLCASRPPPGLADAGELFFGEGSRLTVL.

The chain uses TRBV10-3 and TRBJ1-1, with D perhaps TRBD1 (5 bases). CDR3 length: 14 residues. Per the germline V gene, CDR1 is ENHRY and CDR2 is SYGVKD. The germline V and J ends were trimmed by 6 bases and 6 bases, with 17 bases remaining between them. As DNA, the CDR3 is TGTGCCATCAGCCCGGGGGAGGGGCGGGCTGAAGCTTTCTTT. Amino acid sequence: CAISPGEGRAEAFF.

This clonotype was counted only a few times. The chain carries TRBV7-8 and TRBJ2-3; the D gene is possibly TRBD2 (7 bases). The germline V and J ends were trimmed by 5 bases and 2 bases, with 17 bases remaining between them. The CDR3 runs 16 residues. CDR1 is SGHVS, CDR2 FQNEAQ, per germline. CDR3 loop: CASSQLGAGATDTQYF. CDR3 nucleotide sequence: TGTGCCAGCAGCCAATTGGGGGCGGGGGCCACAGATACGCAGTATTTT.

The sample holds a few counts of this clonotype. In DNA, the CDR3 is TGCAGTGCTAGAGATCCTGAACAGCCCAATCAGCCCCAGCATTTT. Amino acid sequence: CSARDPEQPNQPQHF. The rearrangement joins TRBV20-1 to TRBJ1-5; D remains ambiguous. Trimming removed 0 bases from V and 3 bases from J, with 12 bases in between. This CDR3 is built from 15 residues. The V gene's germline CDR1 is DFQATT and CDR2 SNEGSKA (reference sequence).

The rearrangement links TRBV15 to TRBJ1-4, with 7 bases matching TRBD1. There are 17 residues in the CDR3. V was clipped by 5 bases and J by 5 bases; unmatched bases: 14. Germline V gene lookup returns CDR1 LNHNV and CDR2 YYDKDF (reference sequence). The CDR3 loop is CATSSSRHGTVNEKLFF. The CDR3 region has the DNA TGTGCCACCAGCTCGAGTCGGCACGGGACAGTCAATGAAAAACTGTTTTTT.

The V gene is TRBV20-1, the J gene TRBJ2-1; 8 bases fit TRBD2. Per the germline V gene, CDR1 is DFQATT and CDR2 is SNEGSKA (reference sequence). The CDR3 extends over 15 amino acids. J gave up 4 bases and V 0 bases, and 5 bases lay outside the gene matches. In nucleotides, the CDR3 is TGCAGTGCTAGAGAAAGCGGGAGTATATACAATGAGCAGTTCTTC. Protein: CSARESGSIYNEQFF.